This T cell receptor (beta chain) was recorded in a study of cytomegalovirus exposure and HLA in healthy donors. Notes on the study in general: While the bulk of TCR sequences proved rare, some public TCRs turned up in many donors.

Notes on this clone: The antigen is not known.

V was clipped by 5 bases and J by 6 bases; unmatched bases: 0. The CDR3 loop spans 12 amino acids. The germline gives CDR1 SGHTA, CDR2 FQGNSA. Profiled with immunoSEQ multiplex PCR; TCRdb holds only in-frame clones, not every one. The sample yields more than 95,000 clones, about 93% seen once. The TCR sequence derives from a woman between 18 and 29 years old in good health and CMV-seronegative. The V call is TRBV7-2, the J call TRBJ2-7, with 11 bases aligning to TRBD1. Sequencing used PBMCs. The CDR3 bases are TGTGCCAGCAGCGGGACAGGGGGCGAGCAGTACTTC. This codes for CASSGTGGEQYF.